The source of this TCR beta chain is a study of blood T cell repertoires in COVID-19 (TCRdb year 2020). In the study overall: Samples from collaborators originated in the United States, Italy and Spain and spanned both the acute and convalescent phases of COVID-19. The prospective study material was composed of cDNA or gDNA derived from T cells, B-cell-depleted T cells, or PBMCs. Where HLA class I and class II types were available, the types were taken from metadata supplied by the sample provider, not from assay-based typing. A de-identified subject ID, COVID-19 status, age in years and sex were almost always included in the sample metadata. The samples were drawn from the first 160 participants of the ongoing ImmuneRACE study and from 1,254 subjects provided by 6 global collaborators. Deeply sampled blood TCRbeta repertoires from subjects exposed to, actively infected with, or recovered from COVID-19 were included in the dataset. The repertoires were released in a freely available public database meant as a resource for research on the immune response to SARS-CoV-2. Overall study outcomes, separate from this receptor: How much clinical and demographic metadata was included differed by source and by participant, and the metadata was provided uncurated.

TCRbeta CDR3 regions were amplified from genomic DNA using the immunoSEQ Assay, a bias-controlled multiplex PCR. Under the source paper's analysis protocol: Nucleated cell counts per sample were estimated from amplification of reference gene primers within the assay. To quantify the absolute abundance of each unique TCRbeta CDR3 rearrangement, sequence reads were collapsed and filtered. Productive Simpson clonality was computed per sample as the square root of Simpson's diversity index over productive rearrangements. Imported from immuneACCESS, the table was reduced by TCRdb to in-frame sequences with V and J called. These copies leave out some clones; in studies compared against another copy, an unresolved V gene accounts for under half, and the cause of the remainder is not known. V and J calls and clone size come straight from that table; D and trimming were deduced from the DNA. The sample data list approximately 300,000 clones, and about 90% of these were observed just once. Approximately 5.3% of the sample belongs to the ten largest clones.

Enrolling through a virtual design, the prospective study's participants ranged in age from roughly 18 to 89 years and lived across roughly 23 United States geographic areas. To assign participants to cohorts, the prospective study relied on clinical history that participants themselves reported in a screening survey and a study questionnaire. Recovered participants in ImmuneRACE Cohort 3 were defined as having two consecutive negative NP/OP PCR tests, clearance from a healthcare professional, or resolution of symptoms. In the prospective study, whole blood, serum and a nasopharyngeal or oropharyngeal swab were collected from each participant by mobile phlebotomists. Additional blood draws and questionnaires over an approximately 2-month period could optionally be provided by prospective study participants. Before DNA extraction, prospective study blood samples were shipped either frozen or at room temperature.

This clone showed up just a few times. The antigen it binds to is not known. No base quality information exists; no much larger clone differs at one position. The germline V gene specifies SGHAT as CDR1 and FQNNGV as CDR2. The CDR3 numbers 15 residues from cysteine through phenylalanine. Only the CDR3 part of the read is kept: 45 bases, read in frame from the first base. V sheds 4 bases and J sheds 5 bases, leaving 15 bases between their ends. This chain is built from TRBV11-2 and TRBJ2-1, and TRBD1 may be the D gene, going by 6 matching bases. Sequenced material: PBMCs or T cells enriched from blood (not recorded which). The clonotype originates from a woman aged 25-40 years who had recovered from COVID-19. The nucleotide sequence is given as TGTGCCAGCAGCTGGACAGTTACCGTCAACAATGAGCAGTTCTTC. This yields the protein CASSWTVTVNNEQFF.